These 32 T cell receptor beta chains came from one sample sequenced in a study of blood T cell repertoires in COVID-19. Profiled with immunoSEQ multiplex PCR; TCRdb holds only in-frame clones, not every one. This repertoire shows 130,000 to 150,000 clones, around 85% found once; its top ten account for over 2.5%. Sequencing used peripheral blood. The receptors stem from a woman older than 75 with acute or convalescent COVID-19.

The V gene is TRBV5-1, the J gene TRBJ2-5; 7 bases map to TRBD2. The V gene's germline CDR1 is SGHRS and CDR2 YFSETQ. CDR3 length equals 16 residues. With 4 bases clipped from V and 2 bases from J, the junction kept 11 bases outside the gene matches. As DNA, the CDR3 is TGCGCCAGCAGCCCGGGAGCCTCTAGCGGACAAGAGACCCAGTACTTC. It is translated as CASSPGASSGQETQYF.

The gene calls are TRBV11-2 and TRBJ2-7; the D gene is possibly TRBD2 (6 bases). This CDR3 comprises 14 residues. Trimming removed 5 bases at V and 3 bases at J, with 14 bases between. The germline V gene has CDR1 SGHAT and CDR2 FQNNGV. CDR3: CASSDTGVNYEQYF. The DNA of the CDR3 is TGTGCCAGCAGCGATACGGGGGTCAACTACGAGCAGTACTTC.

The chain is built from TRBV5-1 and TRBJ1-1; 8 bases fit TRBD1. The germline CDR1 and CDR2 sequences are SGHRS and YFSETQ. This CDR3 has 17 amino acids. With V trimmed by 4 bases and J by 4 bases, 15 bases remained unmatched. The CDR3 DNA is TGCGCCAGCAGCCCCGAGGCAGGGGGCGGTGCAGGCACTGAAGCTTTCTTT. Protein: CASSPEAGGGAGTEAFF.

The gene calls are TRBV7-3 and TRBJ2-1; 9 bases map to TRBD2. The CDR3 consists of 14 residues. Germline CDR1 is SGHTA and CDR2 is FQGTGA. V shed 5 bases, J shed 10 bases, and the junction held 9 bases outside the gene matches. CDR3 region: CASSAPSGGREQFF. The CDR3 DNA follows: TGTGCCAGCAGCGCCCCCAGCGGGGGGCGAGAGCAGTTCTTC. Using reference TRBV7-3 and TRBJ2-1 for the parts outside the CDR3, the full variable domain is GAGVSQTPSNKVTEKGKYVELRCDPISGHTALYWYRQSLGQGPEFLIYFQGTGAADDSGLPNDRFFAVRPEGSVSTLKIQRTERGDSAVYLCASSAPSGGREQFFGPGTRLTVL.

This chain connects TRBV6-1 to TRBJ1-1; 7 nucleotides match TRBD1. The CDR3 is 19 residues long. The germline V gene encodes CDR1 MNHNS and CDR2 SASEGT. Trimming at V came to 4 bases and at J to 0 bases, leaving 17 bases not matched to a gene. CDR3 DNA sequence: TGTGCCAGCAGTGGACGACAGGGAGGCAGATCTACAATGAACACTGAAGCTTTCTTT. Amino acid sequence: CASSGRQGGRSTMNTEAFF.

This clone was seen once. The genes are TRBV5-4 and TRBJ2-2, with D perhaps matching TRBD2 (6 bases). From germline, CDR1 is SGHNT and CDR2 YYREEE (reference sequence). The length of the CDR3 is 15 residues. The V end lost 1 base, the J end lost 7 bases, and 14 bases lay between the germline ends. Here the CDR3 reads CASSLSRLANGELFF. In nucleotides, the CDR3 is TGTGCCAGCAGCTTGTCCCGCCTAGCGAACGGGGAGCTGTTTTTT.

This clone was seen only once. The chain is built from TRBV7-2 and TRBJ2-7; D is undetermined. The V gene lost 5 bases and the J gene lost 2 bases, with 10 bases spanning the gap. This CDR3 contains 13 residues. Germline-derived CDR1 and CDR2 are SGHTA and FQGNSA. The CDR3 DNA is TGTGCCAGCAGCCGAGTCGGTGCCTACGAGCAGTACTTC. Translation: CASSRVGAYEQYF.

This clone was seen only a few times. The rearrangement joins TRBV10-3 to TRBJ2-7; D perhaps matches TRBD2 (5 bases). The CDR3 consists of 17 residues. Between the trimmed V and J ends, which lost 0 bases and 3 bases, there was a span of 18 bases. From germline, CDR1 is ENHRY and CDR2 SYGVKD. The CDR3 loop is CAISESPGKKSLYEQYF. The CDR3 DNA sequence: TGTGCCATCAGTGAGTCACCCGGGAAGAAGTCCCTCTACGAGCAGTACTTC.

The rearrangement links TRBV11-2 to TRBJ2-3; 8 nucleotides match TRBD2. Germline assignment: CDR1 SGHAT and CDR2 FQNNGV. The CDR3 loop spans 16 amino acids. After removal of 6 bases from V and 2 bases from J, the junction contained 10 bases not matched to a gene. CDR3 amino acids: CASSFSGTRNTDTQYF. The CDR3 DNA is TGTGCCAGCAGTTTTTCCGGGACTAGGAACACAGATACGCAGTATTTT. The full variable domain, its missing parts supplied by reference TRBV11-2 and TRBJ2-3, is EAGVAQSPRYKIIEKRQSVAFWCNPISGHATLYWYQQILGQGPKLLIQFQNNGVVDDSQLPKDRFSAERLKGVDSTLKIQPAKLEDSAVYLCASSFSGTRNTDTQYFGPGTRLTVL.

The chain combines TRBV5-4 with TRBJ2-4, with TRBD1 matching 9 bases. The CDR3 contains 15 residues. From germline, CDR1 is SGHNT and CDR2 YYREEE (reference sequence). The ends lost 4 bases at V and 8 bases at J; junction bases unmatched: 10. CDR3 sequence (DNA): TGTGCCAGCAGCGTCCGGACAGGGGAGTGGGACATTCAGTACTTC. Amino acid sequence: CASSVRTGEWDIQYF. The variable domain in full, completed from reference TRBV5-4 and TRBJ2-4, reads ETGVTQSPTHLIKTRGQQVTLRCSSQSGHNTVSWYQQALGQGPQFIFQYYREEENGRGNFPPRFSGLQFPNYSSELNVNALELDDSALYLCASSVRTGEWDIQYFGAGTRLSVL.

The gene calls are TRBV19 and TRBJ1-1, with TRBD1 as a possible D gene (5 bases). Trimming shortened V by 8 bases and J by 0 bases, and 22 bases separated the two germline ends. Per germline, CDR1 LNHDA and CDR2 SQIVND (reference sequence). The CDR3 runs to 17 residues. CDR3: CASSRKYSPGVNTEAFF. CDR3 DNA sequence: TGTGCCAGTTCCCGGAAGTATTCCCCGGGGGTGAACACTGAAGCTTTCTTT.

In its sample, this clone was seen a few times. This chain links TRBV29-1 with TRBJ1-1; D is uncertain. In germline, CDR1 is SQVTM, CDR2 ANQGSEA. V shed 5 bases and J shed 6 bases, with 22 bases lying between them. The CDR3 extends over 15 amino acids. The CDR3 sequence: CSVSPPRGGWPEAFF. The CDR3 bases are TGCAGCGTTAGTCCCCCCCGGGGTGGCTGGCCTGAAGCTTTCTTT.

The chain uses TRBV18 and TRBJ1-1; 7 bases align to TRBD1. CDR3 length: 13 amino acids. V gave up 5 bases and J gave up 7 bases; unmatched junction bases: 7. Germline loops: CDR1 KGHSH, CDR2 LQKENI. The CDR3 coding sequence is TGTGCCAGCTCAACCAGGGGGTTTAATGAAGCTTTCTTT. The encoded protein is CASSTRGFNEAFF.

This sequence joins TRBV19 and TRBJ1-5; D unclear. V was pared by 1 base and J by 6 bases, with 22 bases between. Germline assignment: CDR1 LNHDA and CDR2 SQIVND (reference sequence). This CDR3 has 18 amino acids. CDR3 sequence: CASSIAVGGGARGQPQHF. For the CDR3, the DNA is TGTGCCAGTAGTATAGCCGTGGGAGGCGGCGCGAGAGGTCAGCCCCAGCATTTT.

J is TRBJ1-1 and V is TRBV5-1, with D tentatively TRBD1 (5 bases). Germline CDR1 SGHRS, CDR2 YFSETQ. Trimming stripped 0 bases from V and 2 bases from J, with 8 bases between. CDR3 length: 14 amino acids. CDR3 loop: CASSLAGGNTEAFF. CDR3 nucleotides: TGCGCCAGCAGCTTGGCCGGGGGAAACACTGAAGCTTTCTTT.

This chain uses TRBV2 with TRBJ1-4; 9 nucleotides line up with TRBD1. Germline V gene sequence: CDR1 SNHLY, CDR2 FYNNEI. V was clipped by 6 bases and J by 7 bases; unmatched bases: 6. The CDR3 runs 14 residues. CDR3 coding DNA: TGTGCCAGCAGGAGACAGGGGGTTGTTGAAAAACTGTTTTTT. Its translation: CASRRQGVVEKLFF. Based on the CDR3 plus reference TRBV2 and TRBJ1-4, the full variable domain is EPEVTQTPSHQVTQMGQEVILRCVPISNHLYFYWYRQILGQKVEFLVSFYNNEISEKSEIFDDQFSVERPDGSNFTLKIRSTKLEDSAMYFCASRRQGVVEKLFFGSGTQLSVL.

This clone has a handful of counts. The chain links TRBV5-6 to TRBJ1-2; 9 bases map to TRBD1. The V segment lost 3 bases and the J segment 6 bases; nucleotides outside the gene matches: 9. This CDR3 region has 15 residues. Germline V gene lookup returns CDR1 SGHDT and CDR2 YYEEEE. The CDR3 sequence is CASSSIWGQGDGYTF. In nucleotides, the CDR3 is TGTGCCAGCAGCTCAATTTGGGGACAGGGAGATGGCTACACCTTC.

The chain carries TRBV3-1 (or the pseudogene TRBV3-2) and TRBJ2-1; D is uncertain. Germline V gene sequence: CDR1 LGHDT, CDR2 YNNKEL (reference sequence). Trimming cost V 0 bases and J 5 bases, with 11 bases left between them. The CDR3 totals 15 residues. The CDR3 loop is CASSQEGTLNNEQFF. The DNA for the CDR3 is TGTGCCAGCAGCCAAGAGGGCACTTTGAACAATGAGCAGTTCTTC.

The DNA for the CDR3 is TGTGCCAGCAGCTCGCTAGCGGGGGGTTTCGAGCAGTACTTC. Protein: CASSSLAGGFEQYF. The V call is TRBV7-9, the J call TRBJ2-7, with 11 bases matching TRBD2. The CDR3 runs 14 residues. Germline trimming cut 4 bases from V and 6 bases from J; bases unmatched to any gene: 5. Germline CDR1 and CDR2: SEHNR and FQNEAQ (reference sequence).

The V and J genes are TRBV6-4 and TRBJ2-2, with a tentative D call TRBD1 (6 bases). CDR1 and CDR2 (germline): MRHNA, SNTAGT. V lost 2 bases, J lost 5 bases, and 9 bases lay in between. This CDR3 has 14 amino acids. Written as DNA, the CDR3 is TGTGCCAGCAGTGACGGCCAGGGGACCGGGGAGCTGTTTTTT. Protein product: CASSDGQGTGELFF.

This chain joins TRBV7-2 and TRBJ2-5; D perhaps matches TRBD1 (5 bases). CDR3 length equals 15 residues. V was trimmed by 2 bases and J by 5 bases, leaving 15 bases between them. CDR1 SGHTA and CDR2 FQGNSA come from the germline V gene. The CDR3 DNA reads as TGTGCCAGCAGCTTAAATAGTGCAGGGTTGGAGACCCAGTACTTC. As protein: CASSLNSAGLETQYF.

The chain recombines TRBV11-2 with TRBJ1-6; no clear D. The germline gives CDR1 SGHAT, CDR2 FQNNGV. This CDR3 has 14 amino acids. Trimming left V 2 bases short and J 7 bases short, with 9 bases between. As DNA, the CDR3 is TGTGCCAGCAGCTTAACAGCTCTGAATTCACCCCTCCACTTT. It specifies CASSLTALNSPLHF.

As concerns this clone: Other DNA sequences in the sample encode the same CDR3. V and J are TRBV5-1 and TRBJ1-4; 7 nucleotides line up with TRBD1. This CDR3 has 15 residues. Germline lookup yields CDR1 SGHRS and CDR2 YFSETQ. J gave up 0 bases and V 4 bases, and 3 bases lay outside the gene matches. CDR3 protein: CASSLGQATNEKLFF. The CDR3 DNA is TGCGCCAGCAGCCTCGGACAGGCAACTAATGAAAAACTGTTTTTT.

The chain recombines TRBV3-1 (or the pseudogene TRBV3-2) with TRBJ2-2, with TRBD1 matching over 11 bases. Germline V gene sequence: CDR1 LGHDT, CDR2 YNNKEL (reference sequence). CDR3 size: 14 residues. CDR3 coding DNA: TGTGCTACCTCCGGGACAGGGGGCACCGGGGAGCTGTTTTTT. It encodes CATSGTGGTGELFF.

The rearrangement uses TRBV9 and TRBJ2-3; a weak D match, TRBD1 (6 bases). Germline assignment: CDR1 SGDLS and CDR2 YYNGEE. V shed 3 bases and J shed 6 bases, with 14 bases lying between them. The CDR3 loop spans 14 amino acids. Here the CDR3 reads CASSGGQPRDTQYF. The CDR3 coding sequence is TGTGCCAGCAGCGGAGGACAGCCCCGGGATACGCAGTATTTT.

The CDR3 reads CASSEATTRPSLFF. The CDR3 DNA reads as TGTGCCAGCAGTGAAGCGACCACGAGGCCGAGCCTGTTTTTT. The chain joins TRBV2 to TRBJ1-4; D uncertain. V was trimmed by 0 bases and J by 14 bases, leaving 16 bases between them. CDR3 length: 14 amino acids. Germline CDR1 SNHLY, CDR2 FYNNEI.

The chain joins TRBV6-6 to TRBJ1-3, with TRBD1 identical over 11 bases. The germline V gene encodes CDR1 MNHNY and CDR2 SVGAGI (reference sequence). The CDR3 is 16 residues long. Trimming took 4 bases from V and 3 from J; bases not matched to a gene: 5. The CDR3 nucleotides read TGTGCCAGCAGTTCCCACGGGACAGGGGGTGGAAACACCATATATTTT. It translates to CASSSHGTGGGNTIYF.

The chain has TRBV10-3 and TRBJ2-1; 8 nucleotides agree with TRBD1. From germline, CDR1 is ENHRY and CDR2 SYGVKD. This CDR3 comprises 14 residues. V was clipped by 0 bases and J by 6 bases; unmatched bases: 1. The CDR3 nucleotides are TGTGCCATCAGTGAGTCGGACAGGGTCAATGAGCAGTTCTTC. Amino acids: CAISESDRVNEQFF.

The V and J genes are TRBV7-9 and TRBJ1-3; unclear D gene. CDR3 length: 13 residues. V was clipped by 3 bases and J by 3 bases, with 6 bases between them. In germline, CDR1 is SEHNR, CDR2 FQNEAQ (reference sequence). CDR3 in DNA: TGTGCCAGCAGCTTTTCTAATGGAAACACCATATATTTT. Its protein is CASSFSNGNTIYF.

The rearrangement joins TRBV2 to TRBJ2-7, with D unresolved. Germline lookup yields CDR1 SNHLY and CDR2 FYNNEI. Trimming shortened V by 6 bases and J by 4 bases, and 16 bases separated the two germline ends. The CDR3 contains 14 residues. The CDR3 loop reads CASSPRRHLYEQYF. The DNA for the CDR3 is TGTGCCAGCAGCCCCAGGCGACACCTGTACGAGCAGTACTTC. Looking up the rest from reference TRBV2 and TRBJ2-7 gives the full variable domain: EPEVTQTPSHQVTQMGQEVILRCVPISNHLYFYWYRQILGQKVEFLVSFYNNEISEKSEIFDDQFSVERPDGSNFTLKIRSTKLEDSAMYFCASSPRRHLYEQYFGPGTRLTVT.

J is TRBJ2-3 and V is TRBV3-1 (or the pseudogene TRBV3-2); D remains ambiguous. Germline V CDR1 and CDR2: LGHDT, YNNKEL (reference sequence). The CDR3 runs 13 residues. V was shortened by 4 bases and J by 6 bases, with 11 bases between the two germline ends. CDR3 in amino acids: CASSLPPMDTQYF. For the CDR3, the DNA is TGTGCCAGCAGCCTCCCCCCCATGGATACGCAGTATTTT.

The chain is built from TRBV5-1 and TRBJ2-2; 9 bases line up with TRBD2. CDR1 SGHRS and CDR2 YFSETQ come from the germline V gene. V lost 0 bases to trimming and J lost 2 bases; unmatched junction nucleotides: 2. CDR3 length: 16 residues. CDR3 sequence (DNA): TGCGCCAGCAGCTTGGCCGGGACTAGCAACACCGGGGAGCTGTTTTTT. Translating gives CASSLAGTSNTGELFF.